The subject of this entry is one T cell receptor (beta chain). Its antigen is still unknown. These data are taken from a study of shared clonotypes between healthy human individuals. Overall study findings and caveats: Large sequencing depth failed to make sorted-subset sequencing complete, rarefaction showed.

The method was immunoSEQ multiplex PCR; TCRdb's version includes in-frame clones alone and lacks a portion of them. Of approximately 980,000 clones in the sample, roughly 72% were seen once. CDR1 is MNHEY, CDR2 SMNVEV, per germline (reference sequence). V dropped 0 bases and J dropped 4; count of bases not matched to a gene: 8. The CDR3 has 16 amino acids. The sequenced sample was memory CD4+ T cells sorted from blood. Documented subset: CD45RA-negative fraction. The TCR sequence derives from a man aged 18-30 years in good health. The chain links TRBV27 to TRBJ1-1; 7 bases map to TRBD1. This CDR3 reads CASSLSTMGQSTEAFF. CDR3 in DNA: TGTGCCAGCAGTTTATCGACAATGGGACAGAGCACTGAAGCTTTCTTT.